This TCR beta chain was sequenced during a study of blood T cells in healthy people across ages. Whole-study results and caveats: Naive CD4+ cell counts and diversity both ran higher in long-lived than in aged donors. It was not possible, with unsorted PBMCs, to conclusively compare naive and antigen-experienced cells.

This clonotype was counted only a few times. What it recognizes is unknown. The donors, all healthy, were Caucasians living in Russia, aged roughly 6 to 100. V was clipped by 0 bases and J by 4 bases, with 14 bases between them. Germline V lookup: CDR1 SGDLS, CDR2 YYNGEE. The CDR3 is 16 amino acids. A J-beta primer mix and a sample-barcoded 5' primer were used in a second PCR of about 7 to 11 cycles. TCRdb processed the 5' RACE reads anew with MiXCR; each CDR3 protein has one entry. The data hold about 1.6 million distinct CDR3 sequences, with about 32% observed a single time. The J gene is TRBJ2-1, the V gene TRBV9, with unresolved D. The source material was blood. This TCR came from a woman aged 30 to 39 in good health. CDR3: CASSVGPSSLYNEQFF. CDR3 sequence (DNA): TGTGCCAGCAGCGTAGGGCCTAGTAGTCTATACAATGAGCAGTTCTTC.